The 21 T cell receptor beta chains below come from one sample, sequenced in a study of metastatic and nonmetastatic thyroid tumors. No patient received treatment before thyroid surgery. TCRdb re-analyzed the PCR reads through MiXCR. Of 80,000 to 85,000 clones listed, around 12% are singletons. Sequences were obtained from tumor tissue. These receptors were obtained from a female donor with papillary thyroid cancer or a benign thyroid nodule (not recorded which). Some clones in this sample may be carry-over from other donors' samples.

V is TRBV12-5 and J is TRBJ1-1, with D hard to call. Trimming took 1 base from V and 6 from J, leaving 9 bases between them. The CDR3 sequence is 13 residues long. Germline values: CDR1 LGHNT, CDR2 FRNRAP. DNA of the CDR3: TGTGCTAGTGGTTTGGAACTAAGAGCTGAAGCTTTCTTT. Protein sequence: CASGLELRAEAFF. Filled out from reference TRBV12-5 and TRBJ1-1, the complete variable domain reads DARVTQTPRHKVTEMGQEVTMRCQPILGHNTVFWYRQTMMQGLELLAYFRNRAPLDDSGMPKDRFSAEMPDATLATLKIQPSEPRDSAVYFCASGLELRAEAFFGQGTRLTVV.

At least ten counts were recorded for this clone. The chain carries TRBV11-3 and TRBJ2-7; TRBD2 matches 8 bases. V lost 5 bases to trimming and J lost 5 bases; unmatched junction nucleotides: 5. CDR3 length equals 13 residues. From germline, CDR1 is SGHNT and CDR2 YENEEA. The CDR3 nucleotides are TGTGCCAGCAGCAGGACTAGCATCCACGAGCAGTACTTC. It specifies CASSRTSIHEQYF.

This clone came up many times. The chain uses TRBV6-1 and TRBJ1-2; no definite D call. V lost 1 base and J lost 6, with 9 bases in between. Germline lookup yields CDR1 MNHNS and CDR2 SASEGT. This CDR3 contains 13 residues. Here the CDR3 DNA reads TGTGCCAGCAGTGAAGTTCAGGCCGATGGCTACACCTTC. This translates into CASSEVQADGYTF.

As for this clone: A much larger clone differs from this one at a single base, so this may be a read error. The chain links TRBV20-1 to TRBJ2-3; 7 bases fit TRBD2. Germline-derived CDR1 and CDR2 are DFQATT and SNEGSKA (reference sequence). The V and J ends lost 6 bases and 6 bases, in that order; junction bases with no gene match: 12. CDR3 length: 14 amino acids. CDR3 protein: CSAALAVLGDTQYF. CDR3 DNA sequence: TGCAGTGCAGCCCTAGCGGTGTTGGGGGATACGCAGTATTTT.

A remark on this clone: A much more abundant neighbour one base away suggests this may be a read error. The genes are TRBV10-3 and TRBJ1-3; D uncertain. The length of the CDR3 is 14 residues. Germline CDR1 reads ENHRY; CDR2 reads SYGVKD. The CDR3 bases are TGTGCCATCAGTGAGTCGGGGTCTGGAAACACCATACATTTT. Encoded protein: CAISESGSGNTIHF.

This clone was found many times. The chain couples TRBV20-1 to TRBJ1-2; D is unclear. The CDR3 loop spans 10 amino acids. V was clipped by 6 bases and J by 6 bases, with 8 bases between them. Germline V gene lookup returns CDR1 DFQATT and CDR2 SNEGSKA (reference sequence). The CDR3 spells CSAGTDGYTF. CDR3 nucleotides: TGCAGTGCCGGTACTGATGGCTACACCTTC.

The chain is built from TRBV3-1 and TRBJ1-2; tentative D call: TRBD1 (6 bases). The CDR3 contains 17 residues. CDR1 and CDR2 (germline): LGHDT, YNNKEL (reference sequence). The ends were cut back, 3 bases at V and 5 bases at J, with 22 bases in the middle. DNA for the CDR3: TGTGCCAGCAGCCATACCCCCGGGGGCATACACGAATATGGCTACACCTTC. It encodes CASSHTPGGIHEYGYTF.

This clone was observed at least ten times. V usage is TRBV20-1 and J usage is TRBJ1-2; perhaps TRBD1 as D (5 bases). CDR1 DFQATT and CDR2 SNEGSKA come from the germline V gene (reference sequence). V lost 5 bases and J lost 2, with 9 bases in between. The CDR3 totals 12 residues. The CDR3 spells CSADTGNYGYTF. The CDR3 nucleotides are TGCAGTGCTGATACAGGCAACTATGGCTACACCTTC.

At least ten counts were recorded for this clone. The chain combines TRBV30 with TRBJ2-3; 14 bases fit TRBD2. The CDR3 sequence is 16 residues long. The ends lost 2 bases at V and 2 bases at J; junction bases unmatched: 3. The germline gives CDR1 GTSNPN, CDR2 SVGIG (reference sequence). CDR3 nucleotide sequence: TGTGCCTGGAGTTGGACTAGCGGGAGGTCCACAGATACGCAGTATTTT. Encoded protein: CAWSWTSGRSTDTQYF. Based on the CDR3 plus reference TRBV30 and TRBJ2-3, the full variable domain is SQTIHQWPATLVQPVGSPLSLECTVEGTSNPNLYWYRQAAGRGLQLLFYSVGIGQISSEVPQNLSASRPQDRQFILSSKKLLLSDSGFYLCAWSWTSGRSTDTQYFGPGTRLTVL.

This clone was detected ten times or more. The identical CDR3 is also encoded by other nucleotide sequences in the sample. V is TRBV30 and J is TRBJ2-6; D call uncertain. The CDR3 is made up of 15 amino acids. CDR1 and CDR2 (germline): GTSNPN, SVGIG (reference sequence). V was trimmed by 0 bases and J by 0 bases, leaving 6 bases between them. In nucleotides, the CDR3 is TGTGCCTGGAGTGTACTCTTCTCTGGGGCCAACGTCCTGACTTTC. Protein sequence: CAWSVLFSGANVLTF.

This clone was seen repeatedly, ten times or more. This rearrangement joins TRBV6-1 to TRBJ2-7, with 8 bases fitting TRBD2. CDR1 is MNHNS and CDR2 is SASEGT in the germline V gene. CDR3 length equals 15 residues. V shed 2 bases, J shed 4 bases, and the junction held 7 bases outside the gene matches. In DNA form, the CDR3 reads TGTGCCAGCAGTGAAATTGGTAGCGGGATGTACGAGCAGTACTTC. Translation: CASSEIGSGMYEQYF.

This clone was seen at least ten times. V gene TRBV18 combines with J gene TRBJ2-3; D gene unclear. Deletions cut 0 bases from V and 8 bases from J, with 9 bases between. Germline loops: CDR1 KGHSH, CDR2 LQKENI. CDR3 length: 13 residues. CDR3 nucleotides: TGTGCCAGCTCACCACCGGTCTTAGGTACGCAGTATTTT. Protein sequence: CASSPPVLGTQYF.

About this clone: A much bigger clone sits one base away, suggesting this may be a read error. The same CDR3 can be traced to other DNA sequences in this sample. V usage is TRBV5-4 and J usage is TRBJ2-2, with D uncertain. This CDR3 contains 16 residues. Germline CDR1 is SGHNT and CDR2 is YYREEE (reference sequence). CDR3 in DNA: TGTGCCAGCAGCTTGGGGGTCCACCTGAACACTGGGGAGCTGTTTTTT. Its protein is CASSLGVHLNTGELFF.

This clone was detected many times. V and J are TRBV3-1 and TRBJ1-5; maybe TRBD1 (5 bases). Germline assignment: CDR1 LGHDT and CDR2 YNNKEL (reference sequence). The CDR3 runs to 14 residues. V lost 5 bases and J 0 bases, leaving 8 bases between the germline ends. CDR3 loop: CASSRDVSNQPQHF. As DNA, the CDR3 is TGTGCCAGCAGCAGGGACGTTAGCAATCAGCCCCAGCATTTT.

This clone was observed a handful of times. Since a much larger clone is just one base distant, this may be a read error. This chain connects TRBV19 to TRBJ2-1; D remains ambiguous. CDR3 length equals 15 residues. Between the trimmed V and J ends, which lost 4 bases and 9 bases, there was a span of 19 bases. Germline V gives CDR1 LNHDA, CDR2 SQIVND (reference sequence). In nucleotides, the CDR3 is TGTGCCAGTAGTACAACGATCGGCGTACGTACTGAGCAGTTCTTC. Amino acids: CASSTTIGVRTEQFF. The full variable domain, rest sourced from reference TRBV19 and TRBJ2-1, is DGGITQSPKYLFRKEGQNVTLSCEQNLNHDAMYWYRQDPGQGLRLIYYSQIVNDFQKGDIAEGYSVSREKKESFPLTVTSAQKNPTAFYLCASSTTIGVRTEQFFGPGTRLTVL.

On this clone itself: A much larger clone differs by one base, so this may be a read error. The J gene is TRBJ2-1, the V gene TRBV5-1; 11 bases agree with TRBD2. The CDR3 loop spans 15 amino acids. Germline-derived CDR1 and CDR2 are SGHRS and YFSETQ. The CDR3 is CTSSLGLAVYNEQFF. The CDR3 nucleotides are TGCACCAGCAGCTTGGGACTAGCGGTCTACAATGAGCAGTTCTTC.

This clone was seen ten or more times. The CDR3: CASSYTGGETQYF. DNA for the CDR3: TGTGCCAGCAGTTACACAGGGGGAGAGACCCAGTACTTC. The chain couples TRBV5-8 to TRBJ2-5; 8 nucleotides agree with TRBD1. V was clipped by 5 bases and J by 4 bases; unmatched bases: 4. The CDR3 covers 13 residues. Germline V lookup: CDR1 SGHTS, CDR2 YDEGEE.

This clone was observed at least ten times. The V call is TRBV29-1, the J call TRBJ2-7; D is perhaps TRBD1 (5 bases). The V gene lost 4 bases and the J gene lost 3 bases, with 10 bases spanning the gap. This CDR3 spans 12 amino acids. Per the germline V gene, CDR1 is SQVTM and CDR2 is ANQGSEA. The DNA for the CDR3 is TGCAGCGTTGTAGGGGTCGGCTACGAGCAGTACTTC. It yields the protein CSVVGVGYEQYF.

This clone was detected ten times or more. This sequence joins TRBV5-6 and TRBJ2-2; D is uncertain. Trimming stripped 0 bases from V and 0 bases from J, with 6 bases between. The CDR3 is made up of 15 amino acids. CDR1 is SGHDT and CDR2 is YYEEEE in the germline V gene. CDR3: CASSLETSNTGELFF. The DNA for the CDR3 is TGTGCCAGCAGCTTGGAGACGTCGAACACCGGGGAGCTGTTTTTT.

This clone appeared many times. The J gene is TRBJ2-1, the V gene TRBV19; TRBD2 aligns across 9 bases. After removal of 4 bases from V and 9 bases from J, the junction contained 4 bases not matched to a gene. The CDR3 covers 13 residues. In germline, CDR1 is LNHDA, CDR2 SQIVND (reference sequence). DNA for the CDR3: TGTGCCAGTAGTAAGGGACTAGCCAGTGAGCAGTTCTTC. Protein sequence: CASSKGLASEQFF.

The rearrangement uses TRBV3-1 and TRBJ2-7; D remains ambiguous. Looked up from germline, CDR1 is LGHDT and CDR2 is YNNKEL (reference sequence). Trimming stripped 0 bases from V and 6 bases from J, with 15 bases between. The CDR3 consists of 15 residues. In DNA, the CDR3 is TGTGCCAGCAGCCAAGATGGTGAGGATCAGTCCGAGCAGTACTTC. Its translation is CASSQDGEDQSEQYF.